This TCR beta chain was obtained from a study of post-analysis software for immune sequencing data. As for this clonotype: The antigen is undetermined.

The CDR3 runs to 13 residues. V was shortened by 4 bases and J by 4 bases, with 8 bases between the two germline ends. Tagging with unique molecular identifiers was a feature of the TCR beta cDNA libraries. Out of roughly 1 to 11 million T cells, roughly 0.5 million cDNA molecules were generated. Via MiXCR, TCRdb re-called the PCR reads, giving one row per CDR3 protein. The sample yields roughly 580,000 distinct CDR3 sequences, roughly 40% seen once. Broader study findings: The five TRBV segments detected at higher frequency in patients than in controls included TRBV5-6, TRBV5-1 and TRBV20-1.

This receptor was identified in a girl aged 5 to 17 with multiple sclerosis. The chain has TRBV12-3 or TRBV12-4 and TRBJ2-1; D is ambiguous. The sample taken for sequencing was blood. CDR3 protein: CASSSQGYNEQFF. As DNA, the CDR3 is TGTGCCAGCAGTTCTCAAGGGTACAATGAGCAGTTCTTC.